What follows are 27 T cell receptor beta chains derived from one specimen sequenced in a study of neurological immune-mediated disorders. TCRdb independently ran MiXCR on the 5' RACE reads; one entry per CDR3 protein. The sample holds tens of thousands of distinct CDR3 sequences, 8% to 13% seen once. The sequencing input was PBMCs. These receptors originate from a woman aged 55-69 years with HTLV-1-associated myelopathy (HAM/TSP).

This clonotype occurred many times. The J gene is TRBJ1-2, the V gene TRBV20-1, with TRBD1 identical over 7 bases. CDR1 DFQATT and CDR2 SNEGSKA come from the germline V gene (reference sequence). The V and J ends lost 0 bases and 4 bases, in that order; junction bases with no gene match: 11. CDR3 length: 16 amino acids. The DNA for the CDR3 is TGCAGTGCTAGAGAAATTTTCGGGACAGAAGTCTATGGCTACACCTTC. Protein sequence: CSAREIFGTEVYGYTF.

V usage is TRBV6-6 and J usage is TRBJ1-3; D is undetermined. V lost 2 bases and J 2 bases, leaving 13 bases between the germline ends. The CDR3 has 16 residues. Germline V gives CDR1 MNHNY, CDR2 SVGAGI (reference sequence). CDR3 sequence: CASSYTQPGAGNTIYF. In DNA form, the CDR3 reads TGTGCCAGCAGTTACACCCAGCCCGGGGCTGGAAACACCATATATTTT.

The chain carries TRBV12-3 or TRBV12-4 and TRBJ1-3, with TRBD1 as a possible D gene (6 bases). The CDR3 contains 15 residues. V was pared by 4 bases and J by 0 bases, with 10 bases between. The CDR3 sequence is CASSYDRSSGNTIYF. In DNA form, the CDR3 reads TGTGCCAGCAGTTATGACAGGTCCTCTGGAAACACCATATATTTT.

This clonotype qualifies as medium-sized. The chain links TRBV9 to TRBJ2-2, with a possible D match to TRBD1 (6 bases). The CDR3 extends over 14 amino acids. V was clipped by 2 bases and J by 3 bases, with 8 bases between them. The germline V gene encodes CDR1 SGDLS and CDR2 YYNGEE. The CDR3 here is CASSVRGDTGELFF. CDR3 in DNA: TGTGCCAGCAGCGTCAGGGGCGACACCGGGGAGCTGTTTTTT.

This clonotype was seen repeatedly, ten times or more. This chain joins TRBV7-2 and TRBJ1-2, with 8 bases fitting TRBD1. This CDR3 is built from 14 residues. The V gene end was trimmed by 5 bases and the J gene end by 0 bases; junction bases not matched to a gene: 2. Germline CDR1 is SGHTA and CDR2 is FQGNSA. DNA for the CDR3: TGTGCCAGCAGCGAGGACAGGGCTAACTATGGCTACACCTTC. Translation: CASSEDRANYGYTF. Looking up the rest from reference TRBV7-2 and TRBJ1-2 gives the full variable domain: GAGVSQSPSNKVTEKGKDVELRCDPISGHTALYWYRQSLGQGLEFLIYFQGNSAPDKSGLPSDRFSAERTGGSVSTLTIQRTQQEDSAVYLCASSEDRANYGYTFGSGTRLTVV.

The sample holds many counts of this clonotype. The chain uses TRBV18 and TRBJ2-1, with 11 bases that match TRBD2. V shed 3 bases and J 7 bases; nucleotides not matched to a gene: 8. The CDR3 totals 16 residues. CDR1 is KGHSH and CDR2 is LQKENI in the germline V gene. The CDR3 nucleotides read TGTGCCAGCTCACCCATCCTAGCGGGGGGAGAGAATGAGCAGTTCTTC. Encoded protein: CASSPILAGGENEQFF.

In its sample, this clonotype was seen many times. Here the CDR3 reads CAISDLRGLVSGYTF. CDR3 in DNA: TGTGCCATCAGTGACCTGAGGGGGCTTGTGAGTGGCTACACCTTC. The chain combines TRBV10-3 with TRBJ1-2; 7 bases fit TRBD1. V was pared by 3 bases and J by 7 bases, with 11 bases of the junction left unmatched. The CDR3 totals 15 residues. Germline V gene lookup returns CDR1 ENHRY and CDR2 SYGVKD.

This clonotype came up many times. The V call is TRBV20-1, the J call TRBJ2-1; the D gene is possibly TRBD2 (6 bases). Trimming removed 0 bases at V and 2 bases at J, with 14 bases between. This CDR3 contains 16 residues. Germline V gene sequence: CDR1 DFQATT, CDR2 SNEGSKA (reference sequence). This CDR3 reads CSARDRRAGAYNEQFF. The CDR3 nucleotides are TGCAGTGCTAGAGATCGGAGGGCAGGAGCCTACAATGAGCAGTTCTTC.

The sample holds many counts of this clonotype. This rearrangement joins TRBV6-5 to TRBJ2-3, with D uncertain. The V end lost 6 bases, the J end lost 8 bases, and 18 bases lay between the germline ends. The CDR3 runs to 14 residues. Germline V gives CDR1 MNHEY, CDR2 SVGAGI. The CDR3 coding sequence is TGTGCCAGCAGAACGGATACCCCCACGGGTACGCAGTATTTT. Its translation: CASRTDTPTGTQYF.

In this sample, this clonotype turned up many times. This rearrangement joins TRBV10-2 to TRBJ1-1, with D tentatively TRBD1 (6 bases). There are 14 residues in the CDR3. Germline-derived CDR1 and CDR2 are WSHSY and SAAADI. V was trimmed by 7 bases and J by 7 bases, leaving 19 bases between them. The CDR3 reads CASTNGQRSVEAFF. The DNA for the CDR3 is TGCGCCAGCACAAATGGACAGCGTAGTGTTGAAGCTTTCTTT.

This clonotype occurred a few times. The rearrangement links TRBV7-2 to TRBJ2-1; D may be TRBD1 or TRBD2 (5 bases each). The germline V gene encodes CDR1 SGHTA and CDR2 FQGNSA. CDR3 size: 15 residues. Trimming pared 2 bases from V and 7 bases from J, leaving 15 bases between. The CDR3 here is CASSLTVAGTNEQFF. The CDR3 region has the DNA TGTGCCAGCAGCTTAACCGTGGCAGGGACGAATGAGCAGTTCTTC.

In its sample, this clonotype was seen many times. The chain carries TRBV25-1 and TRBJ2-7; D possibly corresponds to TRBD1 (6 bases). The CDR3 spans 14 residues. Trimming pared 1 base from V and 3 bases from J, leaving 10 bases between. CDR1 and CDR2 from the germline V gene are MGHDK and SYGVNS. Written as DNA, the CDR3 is TGTGCCAGCAGTGAATTATCAGGGGTCTACGAGCAGTACTTC. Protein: CASSELSGVYEQYF.

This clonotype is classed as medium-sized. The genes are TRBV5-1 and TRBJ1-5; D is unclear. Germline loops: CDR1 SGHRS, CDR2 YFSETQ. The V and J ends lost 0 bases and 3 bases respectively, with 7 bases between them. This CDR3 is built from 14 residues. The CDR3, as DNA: TGCGCCAGCAGCTTGGACGACACCAATCAGCCCCAGCATTTT. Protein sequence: CASSLDDTNQPQHF.

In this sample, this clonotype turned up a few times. This CDR3 reads CASSLEGAIEKLFF. The CDR3 region has the DNA TGTGCCAGCAGCTTGGAAGGGGCCATCGAAAAACTGTTTTTT. This chain joins TRBV5-5 and TRBJ1-4, with a weak D call TRBD1 (5 bases). There are 14 residues in the CDR3. Trimming shortened V by 0 bases and J by 8 bases, and 11 bases separated the two germline ends. CDR1 and CDR2 (germline): SGHKS, YYEKEE (reference sequence).

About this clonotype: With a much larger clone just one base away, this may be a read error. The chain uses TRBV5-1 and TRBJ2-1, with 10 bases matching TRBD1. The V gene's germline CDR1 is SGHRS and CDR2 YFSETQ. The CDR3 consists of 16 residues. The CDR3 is CASSLRDRGTYNEQLF. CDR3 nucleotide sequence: TGCGCCAGCAGCTTGCGGGACAGGGGAACCTACAATGAGCAGTTATTC.

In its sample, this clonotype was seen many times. CDR3 bases: TGTGCCAGCAGTCAATTTAATGAGCAGTTCTTC. Protein: CASSQFNEQFF. This chain connects TRBV25-1 to TRBJ2-1; D is ambiguous. V was clipped by 5 bases and J by 7 bases, with 6 bases between them. The CDR3 consists of 11 residues. Germline assignment: CDR1 MGHDK and CDR2 SYGVNS.

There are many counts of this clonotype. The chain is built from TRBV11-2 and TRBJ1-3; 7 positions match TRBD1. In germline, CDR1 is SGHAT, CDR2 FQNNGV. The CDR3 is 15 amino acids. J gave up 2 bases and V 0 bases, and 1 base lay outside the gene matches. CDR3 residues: CASSLETGPGNTIYF. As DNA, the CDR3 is TGTGCCAGCAGCTTAGAGACAGGGCCTGGAAACACCATATATTTT. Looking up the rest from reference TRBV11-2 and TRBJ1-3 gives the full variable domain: EAGVAQSPRYKIIEKRQSVAFWCNPISGHATLYWYQQILGQGPKLLIQFQNNGVVDDSQLPKDRFSAERLKGVDSTLKIQPAKLEDSAVYLCASSLETGPGNTIYFGEGSWLTVV.

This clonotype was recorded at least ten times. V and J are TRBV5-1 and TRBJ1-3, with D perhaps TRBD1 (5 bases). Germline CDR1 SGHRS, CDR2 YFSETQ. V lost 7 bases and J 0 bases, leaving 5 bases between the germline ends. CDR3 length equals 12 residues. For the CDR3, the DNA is TGCGCCAGCGGACACTCTGGAAACACCATATATTTT. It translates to CASGHSGNTIYF.

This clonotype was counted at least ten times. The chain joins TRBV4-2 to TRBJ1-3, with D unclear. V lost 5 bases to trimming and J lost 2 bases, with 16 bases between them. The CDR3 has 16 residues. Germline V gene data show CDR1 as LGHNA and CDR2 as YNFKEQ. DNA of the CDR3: TGTGCCAGCAGCGTGCGGGCAGCGGCCACTGGAAACACCATATATTTT. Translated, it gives CASSVRAAATGNTIYF.

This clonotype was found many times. The CDR3 DNA reads TGCGCCACCCGTCGGGCTAGCGGCTCCTACGAGCAGTACTTC. It specifies CATRRASGSYEQYF. V gene TRBV5-1 combines with J gene TRBJ2-7; 7 nucleotides line up with TRBD2. The CDR3 totals 14 residues. Germline CDR1 is SGHRS and CDR2 is YFSETQ. Unmatched junction bases numbered 9, after V lost 9 bases and J lost 0 bases.

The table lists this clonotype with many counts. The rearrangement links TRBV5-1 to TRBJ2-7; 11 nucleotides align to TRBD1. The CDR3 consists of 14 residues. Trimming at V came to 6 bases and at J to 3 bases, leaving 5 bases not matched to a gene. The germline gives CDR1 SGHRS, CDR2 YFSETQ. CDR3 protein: CASTRTGGYYEQYF. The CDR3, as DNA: TGCGCCAGCACCCGGACAGGGGGCTACTACGAGCAGTACTTC.

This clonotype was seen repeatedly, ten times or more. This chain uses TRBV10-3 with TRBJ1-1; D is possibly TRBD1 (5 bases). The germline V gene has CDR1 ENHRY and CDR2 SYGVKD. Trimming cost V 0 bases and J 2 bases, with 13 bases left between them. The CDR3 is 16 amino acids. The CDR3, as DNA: TGTGCCATCAGTGAGTCGATTGCCAGGGATAACACTGAAGCTTTCTTT. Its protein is CAISESIARDNTEAFF.

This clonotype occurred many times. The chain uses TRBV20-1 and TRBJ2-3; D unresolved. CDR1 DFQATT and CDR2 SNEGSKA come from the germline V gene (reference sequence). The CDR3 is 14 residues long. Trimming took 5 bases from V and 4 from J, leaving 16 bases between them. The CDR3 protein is CSALWVVGSDTQYF. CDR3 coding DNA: TGCAGTGCTCTTTGGGTGGTCGGCTCAGATACGCAGTATTTT.

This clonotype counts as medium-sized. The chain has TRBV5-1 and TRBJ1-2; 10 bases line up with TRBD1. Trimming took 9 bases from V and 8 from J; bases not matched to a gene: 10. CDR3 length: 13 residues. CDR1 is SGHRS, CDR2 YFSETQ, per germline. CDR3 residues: CATGRDRGSGYTF. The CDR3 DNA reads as TGCGCCACTGGAAGGGACAGGGGAAGCGGCTACACCTTC.

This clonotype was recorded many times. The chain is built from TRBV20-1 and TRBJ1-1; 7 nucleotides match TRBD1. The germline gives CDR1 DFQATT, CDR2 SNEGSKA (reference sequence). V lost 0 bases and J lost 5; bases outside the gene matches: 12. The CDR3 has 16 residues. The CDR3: CSARDVEGALGTEAFF. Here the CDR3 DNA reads TGCAGTGCTAGAGATGTGGAGGGGGCATTGGGAACTGAAGCTTTCTTT.

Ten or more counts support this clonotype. CDR3 loop: CASMSGGNEQFF. The DNA of the CDR3 is TGCGCCAGCATGTCAGGGGGGAATGAGCAGTTCTTC. The J gene is TRBJ2-1, the V gene TRBV5-1; a possible D gene is TRBD1 (7 bases). Germline V gene sequence: CDR1 SGHRS, CDR2 YFSETQ. The CDR3 consists of 12 residues. V shed 6 bases and J shed 7 bases, with 11 bases lying between them.

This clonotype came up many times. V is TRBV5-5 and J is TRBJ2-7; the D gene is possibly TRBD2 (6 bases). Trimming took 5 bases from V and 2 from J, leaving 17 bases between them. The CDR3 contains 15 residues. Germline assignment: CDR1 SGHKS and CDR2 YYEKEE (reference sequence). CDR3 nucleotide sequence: TGTGCCAGCAGTCCTTCCCTCGGGGAGGCCTACGAGCAGTACTTC. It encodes CASSPSLGEAYEQYF.